This T cell receptor beta chain appears in the sequencing data of a study of CD8+ T cells in alopecia areata. CDR3 length: 15 residues. Germline V gene sequence: CDR1 SGHRS, CDR2 YFSETQ. V was shortened by 5 bases and J by 3 bases, with 17 bases between the two germline ends. RNA extraction was followed by reverse transcription into cDNA, which acted as the sequencing template. The repertoire was sequenced with immunoSEQ multiplex PCR; TCRdb's copy has only in-frame clones and lacks some. The sample lists about 150,000 clones; around 50% were seen once. This clonotype originated in a human donor with alopecia areata. The chain links TRBV5-1 to TRBJ1-2; D call uncertain. Sequenced: CD4+ T cells sorted from blood. The CDR3 reads CASSRRVLRDYGYTF. Here the CDR3 DNA reads TGCGCCAGCAGTCGAAGGGTCCTGAGGGACTATGGCTACACCTTC.